The rows below give T cell receptor beta chains drawn from one sample of a study of shared clonotypes between healthy human individuals. Repertoires were generated with immunoSEQ multiplex PCR, while TCRdb's copy carries only in-frame clones and drops some. In the table there are about 520,000 clones, more than 75% of which are singletons. Input material: PBMCs. These receptors were collected from a woman aged 40 to 50 in good health. Some clones in this sample may be carry-over from other donors' samples. The CDR3 runs from the conserved cysteine through the conserved F or W. A D gene is named only where the DNA matches it firmly. The size field is filled for only some rows; it gives once, few, many or a size class.

v_call	d_call	j_call	clone_size	cdr3_aa	cdr3_nt
TRBV10-3	-	TRBJ2-7	-	CATLPSAATEQYF	TGTGCCACCCTCCCGAGTGCCGCCACCGAGCAGTACTTC
TRBV30	TRBD2	TRBJ2-5	-	CAWSPGTSGIIGTQYF	TGTGCCTGGAGTCCAGGGACTAGCGGGATAATCGGGACCCAGTACTTC
TRBV27	TRBD2	TRBJ2-5	-	CASAARGLFTETQYF	TGTGCCAGCGCCGCGCGGGGGTTGTTCACAGAGACCCAGTACTTC
TRBV9	TRBD1	TRBJ2-2	once	CASSANRGPGELFF	TGTGCCAGCAGCGCAAACAGGGGGCCCGGGGAGCTGTTTTTT
TRBV5-1	-	TRBJ2-5	-	CASCTGTAGSETQYF	TGCGCCAGCTGCACCGGGACGGCAGGCTCGGAGACCCAGTACTTC
TRBV6-1	TRBD2	TRBJ2-1	-	CASRPSGSYNEQFF	TGTGCCAGCAGGCCTAGCGGGTCCTACAATGAGCAGTTCTTC
TRBV18	TRBD1	TRBJ1-4	-	CASSPGTGTTNEKLFF	TGTGCCAGCTCACCGGGGACAGGGACAACTAATGAAAAACTGTTTTTT
TRBV28	TRBD2	TRBJ2-3	once	CASSSRTSGRATTQYF	TGTGCCAGCAGTTCCCGGACTAGCGGGAGGGCCACTACGCAGTATTTT
TRBV2	TRBD1	TRBJ1-5	-	CASSEARTGSNQPQHF	TGTGCCAGCAGTGAAGCGCGGACAGGGAGCAATCAGCCCCAGCATTTT
TRBV7-9	-	TRBJ1-1	-	CASSPTMTVNTEAFF	TGTGCCAGCAGTCCTACCATGACAGTGAACACTGAAGCTTTCTTT
TRBV7-8	-	TRBJ2-2	-	CASSAYKSGPGELFF	TGTGCCAGCAGCGCTTATAAGTCGGGCCCCGGGGAGCTGTTTTTT
TRBV5-6	-	TRBJ1-2	few	CASTGLFNYGYTF	TGTGCCAGCACAGGCCTGTTCAACTATGGCTACACCTTC
TRBV30	-	TRBJ2-2	-	CAWSRVGLYGELFF	TGTGCCTGGAGTCGGGTAGGGCTGTACGGGGAACTGTTTTTT
TRBV21-1	-	TRBJ2-7	few	CASSLSRVGAGYEQYF	TGTGCCAGCAGCCTAAGCAGGGTAGGGGCCGGCTACGAGCAGTACTTC
TRBV19	-	TRBJ2-3	-	CASSIGRRTDTQYF	TGTGCCAGTAGTATAGGACGCCGCACAGATACGCAGTATTTT
TRBV19	-	TRBJ2-2	once	CASSIDRDNTGELFF	TGTGCCAGTAGTATAGACAGGGATAACACCGGGGAGCTGTTTTTT
TRBV7-9	TRBD1	TRBJ1-2	-	CASSPRGGGTVLGYTF	TGTGCCAGCAGCCCCCGAGGCGGGGGGACAGTTCTTGGCTACACCTTC
TRBV28	-	TRBJ2-4	-	CASSPGGVAKNIQYF	TGTGCCAGCAGTCCAGGGGGGGTAGCCAAAAACATTCAGTACTTC
TRBV9	-	TRBJ1-2	-	CASSVEGRREYGYTF	TGTGCCAGCAGCGTAGAGGGGCGTCGTGAGTATGGCTACACCTTC
TRBV9	-	TRBJ2-1	-	CASSVEDSGNSYNEQFF	TGTGCCAGCAGCGTAGAGGATAGCGGCAACTCCTACAATGAGCAGTTCTTC
TRBV18	-	TRBJ1-1	few	CASSPSQGHTEAFF	TGTGCCAGCTCACCATCTCAGGGCCACACTGAAGCTTTCTTT
TRBV21-1	-	TRBJ2-1	-	CASSNTSAGTFF	TGTGCCAGCAGCAACACGAGTGCGGGAACATTCTTC
TRBV27	TRBD2	TRBJ2-2	-	CASSLKSPAGYTGELFF	TGTGCCAGCAGTTTAAAGTCACCAGCGGGATACACCGGGGAGCTGTTTTTT
TRBV11-2	TRBD2	TRBJ2-7	-	CASSPSGTGSYEQYF	TGTGCCAGCAGCCCAAGCGGGACTGGTTCCTACGAGCAGTACTTC
TRBV21-1	-	TRBJ2-3	-	CASSKRGVGGHTDTQYF	TGTGCCAGCAGCAAAAGAGGTGTTGGGGGCCACACAGATACGCAGTATTTT
TRBV11-2	-	TRBJ1-4	-	CASSLALSFGEKLFF	TGTGCCAGCAGCTTAGCTTTGAGTTTCGGTGAAAAACTGTTTTTT